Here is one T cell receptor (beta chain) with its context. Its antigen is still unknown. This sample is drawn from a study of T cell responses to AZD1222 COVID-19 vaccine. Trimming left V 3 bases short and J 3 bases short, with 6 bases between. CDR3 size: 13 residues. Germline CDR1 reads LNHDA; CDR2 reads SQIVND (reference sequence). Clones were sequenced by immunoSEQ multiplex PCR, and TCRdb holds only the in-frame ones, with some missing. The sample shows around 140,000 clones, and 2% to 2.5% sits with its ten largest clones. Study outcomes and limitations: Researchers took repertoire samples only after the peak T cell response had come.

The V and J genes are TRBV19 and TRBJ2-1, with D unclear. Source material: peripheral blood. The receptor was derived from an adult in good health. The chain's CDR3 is CASSIGSYNEQFF. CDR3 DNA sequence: TGTGCCAGTAGTATCGGCAGCTACAATGAGCAGTTCTTC.